Listed here are 28 T cell receptor beta chains from one sample, sequenced in a study of blood T cell repertoires in COVID-19. TCRdb's copy holds only in-frame clones and misses some; the assay was immunoSEQ multiplex PCR. This sample has over 100,000 clones; 79% occur once, and the top ten carry under 5%. The specimen was peripheral blood. Receptors originate from an elderly woman with acute or convalescent COVID-19.

The chain has TRBV18 and TRBJ1-2; D not resolved. The V end was cut by 6 bases, the J end by 3 bases, with 26 bases between. The CDR3 covers 18 residues. The germline V gene has CDR1 KGHSH and CDR2 LQKENI. CDR3 sequence (DNA): TGTGCCAGCTCCGCGGGTGATGCGGGGTCGACTTTCGACTATGGCTACACCTTC. Translating it yields CASSAGDAGSTFDYGYTF.

The V gene is TRBV30, the J gene TRBJ1-1; D is ambiguous. The V gene's germline CDR1 is GTSNPN and CDR2 SVGIG (reference sequence). The CDR3 is 15 amino acids. V lost 1 base, J lost 3 bases, and 15 bases lay in between. DNA of the CDR3: TGTGCCTGGAGTGGGGGAGTTGGAGTGTACACTGAAGCTTTCTTT. Translation gives CAWSGGVGVYTEAFF.

There are a few counts of this clone. V gene TRBV5-1 combines with J gene TRBJ2-3; D gene uncertain. This CDR3 has 13 residues. V lost 4 bases, J lost 2 bases, and 8 bases lay in between. CDR1 SGHRS and CDR2 YFSETQ come from the germline V gene. DNA for the CDR3: TGCGCCAGCAGCATGGCTTCCACAGATACGCAGTATTTT. Translated: CASSMASTDTQYF. Full variable domain (remainder filled in from reference TRBV5-1 and TRBJ2-3): KAGVTQTPRYLIKTRGQQVTLSCSPISGHRSVSWYQQTPGQGLQFLFEYFSETQRNKGNFPGRFSGRQFSNSRSEMNVSTLELGDSALYLCASSMASTDTQYFGPGTRLTVL.

The chain carries TRBV5-6 and TRBJ2-7, with TRBD2 identical over 8 bases. CDR3 length: 15 amino acids. V was clipped by 2 bases and J by 0 bases; unmatched bases: 4. Germline assignment: CDR1 SGHDT and CDR2 YYEEEE. The CDR3 reads CASSLVGTSSYEQYF. CDR3 nucleotide sequence: TGTGCCAGCAGCTTAGTAGGGACTAGCTCCTACGAGCAGTACTTC.

This clone was seen just once. The V gene is TRBV6-6, the J gene TRBJ2-1, with a possible D match to TRBD1 (7 bases). V gave up 0 bases and J gave up 7 bases, with 13 bases separating them. The germline gives CDR1 MNHNY, CDR2 SVGAGI (reference sequence). The CDR3 contains 15 residues. The CDR3 loop is CASSYSVQGRNEQFF. The CDR3 nucleotides are TGTGCCAGCAGTTACTCTGTACAGGGGAGGAATGAGCAGTTCTTC.

V usage is TRBV27 and J usage is TRBJ2-7, with D tentatively TRBD2 (6 bases). V was clipped by 4 bases and J by 3 bases, with 13 bases between them. Germline V gene data show CDR1 as MNHEY and CDR2 as SMNVEV (reference sequence). The CDR3 contains 14 residues. CDR3 sequence: CASSSGLPDYEQYF. CDR3 nucleotide sequence: TGTGCCAGCAGTTCTGGACTACCTGACTACGAGCAGTACTTC.

The rearrangement uses TRBV12-3 or TRBV12-4 and TRBJ1-1; D is unclear. The CDR3 runs 13 residues. V shed 1 base and J shed 4 bases, with 7 bases lying between them. The CDR3, as DNA: TGTGCCAGCAGTTTAGGAGGGTTCACTGAAGCTTTCTTT. It yields the protein CASSLGGFTEAFF.

The chain couples TRBV7-2 to TRBJ1-2; D is possibly TRBD1 (6 bases). Germline CDR1 and CDR2: SGHTA and FQGNSA. V lost 2 bases and J lost 0, with 10 bases in between. This CDR3 is built from 15 residues. This CDR3 reads CASSLNRVANYGYTF. The CDR3 coding sequence is TGTGCCAGCAGCTTAAACAGGGTGGCTAACTATGGCTACACCTTC. The full variable domain, rest sourced from reference TRBV7-2 and TRBJ1-2, is GAGVSQSPSNKVTEKGKDVELRCDPISGHTALYWYRQSLGQGLEFLIYFQGNSAPDKSGLPSDRFSAERTGGSVSTLTIQRTQQEDSAVYLCASSLNRVANYGYTFGSGTRLTVV.

The chain has TRBV10-3 and TRBJ1-5; 7 bases line up with TRBD1. CDR3 size: 13 residues. With V trimmed by 6 bases and J by 1 base, 0 bases remained unmatched. Germline V gene sequence: CDR1 ENHRY, CDR2 SYGVKD. CDR3 region: CAIRDRSNQPQHF. The CDR3 DNA reads TGTGCCATCAGGGACAGGAGCAATCAGCCCCAGCATTTT.

Only one count was recorded for this clone. The chain employs TRBV7-9 and TRBJ1-6, with unresolved D. Looked up from germline, CDR1 is SEHNR and CDR2 is FQNEAQ (reference sequence). Between the trimmed V and J ends, which lost 5 bases and 5 bases, there was a span of 10 bases. The CDR3 totals 14 residues. CDR3 loop: CASSRTPDNSPLHF. The CDR3, as DNA: TGTGCCAGCAGCCGTACACCCGATAATTCACCCCTCCACTTT.

This clone was seen a handful of times. V gene TRBV28 combines with J gene TRBJ2-3; 12 bases agree with TRBD2. CDR3 length: 19 amino acids. V was pared by 7 bases and J by 2 bases, with 16 bases of the junction left unmatched. The germline V gene encodes CDR1 MDHEN and CDR2 SYDVKM. DNA of the CDR3: TGTGCCAGCAAGCCCCGTGTCGGACTAGCGGGGCCACTCACAGATACGCAGTATTTT. Translation gives CASKPRVGLAGPLTDTQYF.

Here the CDR3 DNA reads TGTGCCTGGAGCCGTTTTGGTTGGACGGGGAGGGGTGAAAAACTGTTTTTT. Protein product: CAWSRFGWTGRGEKLFF. The rearrangement uses TRBV30 and TRBJ1-4; a possible D gene is TRBD1 (5 bases). The CDR3 sequence is 17 residues long. The ends were cut back, 3 bases at V and 7 bases at J, with 24 bases in the middle. CDR1 is GTSNPN and CDR2 is SVGIG in the germline V gene (reference sequence).

This chain uses TRBV30 with TRBJ2-1; tentatively, D is TRBD2 (5 bases). The CDR3 runs to 14 residues. Trimming removed 5 bases at V and 1 base at J, with 12 bases between. Germline V gene lookup returns CDR1 GTSNPN and CDR2 SVGIG (reference sequence). In DNA, the CDR3 is TGTGCCTGGGGGGTAGGGAGTTCCTACAATGAGCAGTTCTTC. Its translation is CAWGVGSSYNEQFF. The full variable domain, rest sourced from reference TRBV30 and TRBJ2-1, is SQTIHQWPATLVQPVGSPLSLECTVEGTSNPNLYWYRQAAGRGLQLLFYSVGIGQISSEVPQNLSASRPQDRQFILSSKKLLLSDSGFYLCAWGVGSSYNEQFFGPGTRLTVL.

This chain connects TRBV20-1 to TRBJ2-1; the match to TRBD1 covers 7 bases. Germline V gene data show CDR1 as DFQATT and CDR2 as SNEGSKA (reference sequence). The CDR3 is 14 amino acids. V trimming: 3 bases; J trimming: 7 bases; junction bases outside the gene matches: 9. For the CDR3, the DNA is TGCAGTGCTAGTTCACAGGGGTTTAGGAATGAGCAGTTCTTC. Translation: CSASSQGFRNEQFF.

The chain links TRBV7-3 to TRBJ1-6; TRBD1 matches at 9 bases. Germline V lookup: CDR1 SGHTA, CDR2 FQGTGA. CDR3 length equals 15 residues. V was pared by 1 base and J by 7 bases, with 2 bases of the junction left unmatched. Here the CDR3 DNA reads TGTGCCAGCAGCTTAAACACAGGGGGCAATTCACCCCTCCACTTT. Protein product: CASSLNTGGNSPLHF.

V is TRBV18 and J is TRBJ1-4; D remains unclear. Trimming pared 8 bases from V and 8 bases from J, leaving 21 bases between. The CDR3 length is 15 residues. The germline gives CDR1 KGHSH, CDR2 LQKENI. The CDR3 protein is CASRPDMGSGEKLFF. In nucleotides, the CDR3 is TGTGCCAGCCGCCCTGACATGGGCAGCGGGGAAAAACTGTTTTTT.

The rearrangement uses TRBV2 and TRBJ2-6; D gene ambiguous. The CDR3 runs 18 residues. The germline V and J ends were trimmed by 0 bases and 2 bases, with 14 bases remaining between them. Germline V gene sequence: CDR1 SNHLY, CDR2 FYNNEI. CDR3 protein: CASSEAGPGFAGANVLTF. CDR3 sequence (DNA): TGTGCCAGCAGTGAAGCTGGCCCGGGTTTTGCTGGGGCCAACGTCCTGACTTTC. Complete variable domain (other parts from reference TRBV2 and TRBJ2-6): EPEVTQTPSHQVTQMGQEVILRCVPISNHLYFYWYRQILGQKVEFLVSFYNNEISEKSEIFDDQFSVERPDGSNFTLKIRSTKLEDSAMYFCASSEAGPGFAGANVLTFGAGSRLTVL.

The chain has TRBV5-1 and TRBJ1-4, with D perhaps TRBD1 (6 bases). The CDR3 contains 13 residues. Trimming stripped 9 bases from V and 8 bases from J, with 17 bases between. Germline lookup yields CDR1 SGHRS and CDR2 YFSETQ. The CDR3 sequence: CATRTGSEEKLFF. DNA of the CDR3: TGCGCCACAAGAACAGGGTCGGAAGAAAAACTGTTTTTT.

The chain uses TRBV4-3 and TRBJ1-1; D is unclear. The CDR3 covers 14 residues. Germline assignment: CDR1 LGHNA and CDR2 YSLEER. V lost 4 bases and J 5 bases, leaving 14 bases between the germline ends. CDR3: CASSLGHLSTEAFF. Written as DNA, the CDR3 is TGCGCCAGCAGCCTCGGTCATTTGTCTACTGAAGCTTTCTTT.

This chain joins TRBV2 and TRBJ2-4; 9 bases are a match to TRBD1. After removal of 5 bases from V and 6 bases from J, the junction contained 8 bases not matched to a gene. From germline, CDR1 is SNHLY and CDR2 FYNNEI. The CDR3 is 15 amino acids. CDR3: CASSSNRGQGNIQYF. For the CDR3, the DNA is TGTGCCAGCAGTTCTAACAGGGGGCAGGGAAACATTCAGTACTTC.

The chain has TRBV28 and TRBJ2-1; 10 bases agree with TRBD2. The ends lost 5 bases at V and 7 bases at J; junction bases unmatched: 20. The CDR3 has 19 amino acids. In germline, CDR1 is MDHEN, CDR2 SYDVKM. The DNA of the CDR3 is TGTGCCAGCAGTCCAGGGTGGCTAGCGGGAGTGACGGGTCGGAATGAGCAGTTCTTC. It codes for CASSPGWLAGVTGRNEQFF.

V and J are TRBV28 and TRBJ1-1, with TRBD1 matching over 8 bases. The germline CDR1 and CDR2 sequences are MDHEN and SYDVKM. With V trimmed by 5 bases and J by 6 bases, 14 bases remained unmatched. The CDR3 has 16 amino acids. The CDR3 is CASSETGAPVPPEAFF. CDR3 DNA sequence: TGTGCCAGCAGTGAGACAGGGGCCCCGGTTCCCCCTGAAGCTTTCTTT.

This clone was recorded a few times. In the same sample, other DNA sequences code for this CDR3. V and J are TRBV2 and TRBJ2-7, with a possible D match to TRBD2 (6 bases). Trimming removed 4 bases at V and 2 bases at J, with 9 bases between. The V gene's germline CDR1 is SNHLY and CDR2 FYNNEI. CDR3 length: 13 residues. The chain's CDR3 is CASSAGGAYEQYF. CDR3 nucleotides: TGTGCCAGCAGTGCCGGGGGTGCCTACGAGCAGTACTTC. Full variable domain (outside the CDR3, taken from reference TRBV2 and TRBJ2-7): EPEVTQTPSHQVTQMGQEVILRCVPISNHLYFYWYRQILGQKVEFLVSFYNNEISEKSEIFDDQFSVERPDGSNFTLKIRSTKLEDSAMYFCASSAGGAYEQYFGPGTRLTVT.

This clone was seen more than once but under ten times. This chain connects TRBV6-6 to TRBJ1-3; the D is unclear. V lost 11 bases and J 0 bases, leaving 14 bases between the germline ends. CDR1 and CDR2 from the germline V gene are MNHNY and SVGAGI (reference sequence). The CDR3 contains 14 residues. The CDR3 is CACGGSLSGNTIYF. The CDR3 DNA sequence: TGTGCCTGCGGCGGGAGCCTCTCTGGAAACACCATATATTTT.

The genes are TRBV29-1 and TRBJ2-3, with D possibly TRBD2 on 6 matching bases. Germline CDR1 and CDR2: SQVTM and ANQGSEA. Trimming removed 2 bases at V and 1 base at J, with 10 bases between. The CDR3 loop spans 14 amino acids. This CDR3 is CSVEPSSGTDTQYF. CDR3 coding DNA: TGCAGCGTTGAACCCTCTAGCGGCACAGATACGCAGTATTTT.

The rearrangement links TRBV30 to TRBJ1-3, with no clear D. The V gene lost 2 bases and the J gene lost 0 bases, with 11 bases spanning the gap. The CDR3 extends over 15 amino acids. Germline V lookup: CDR1 GTSNPN, CDR2 SVGIG (reference sequence). In DNA form, the CDR3 reads TGTGCCTGGAGTTCGCGGGCTTCCTCTGGAAACACCATATATTTT. This translates into CAWSSRASSGNTIYF.

This clone has just one count. The V call is TRBV6-5, the J call TRBJ2-7; 7 nucleotides align to TRBD1. The trim removed 2 bases at V and 3 bases at J, leaving 4 bases unmatched. The CDR3 consists of 14 residues. CDR1 and CDR2 from the germline V gene are MNHEY and SVGAGI. DNA for the CDR3: TGTGCCAGCAGTTACGTGCAGGGGGACTACGAGCAGTACTTC. Translated: CASSYVQGDYEQYF.

V usage is TRBV28 and J usage is TRBJ2-7; TRBD2 matches 9 bases. V lost 7 bases to trimming and J lost 0 bases; unmatched junction nucleotides: 4. The CDR3 is 14 residues long. Per the germline V gene, CDR1 is MDHEN and CDR2 is SYDVKM. The CDR3, as DNA: TGTGCCAGCACCCTTAGCGGGGGCTCCTACGAGCAGTACTTC. Encoded protein: CASTLSGGSYEQYF.